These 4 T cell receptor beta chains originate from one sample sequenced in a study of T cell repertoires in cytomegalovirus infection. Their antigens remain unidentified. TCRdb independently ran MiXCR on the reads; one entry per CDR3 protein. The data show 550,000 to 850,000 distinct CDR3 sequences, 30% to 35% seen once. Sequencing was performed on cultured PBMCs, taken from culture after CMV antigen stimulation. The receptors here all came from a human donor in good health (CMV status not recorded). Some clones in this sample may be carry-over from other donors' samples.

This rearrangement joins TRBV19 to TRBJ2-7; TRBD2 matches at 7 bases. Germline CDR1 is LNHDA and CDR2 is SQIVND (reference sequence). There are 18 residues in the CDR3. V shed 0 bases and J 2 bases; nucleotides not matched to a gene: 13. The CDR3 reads CASSIDVTESGATYEQYF. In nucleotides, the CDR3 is TGTGCCAGTAGTATAGATGTCACGGAGAGCGGGGCCACCTACGAGCAGTACTTC.

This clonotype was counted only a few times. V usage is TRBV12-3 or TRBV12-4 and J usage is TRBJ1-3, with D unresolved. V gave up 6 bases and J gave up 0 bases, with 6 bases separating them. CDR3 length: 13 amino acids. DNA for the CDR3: TGTGCCAGCAGGTATAACTCTGGAAACACCATATATTTT. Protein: CASRYNSGNTIYF.

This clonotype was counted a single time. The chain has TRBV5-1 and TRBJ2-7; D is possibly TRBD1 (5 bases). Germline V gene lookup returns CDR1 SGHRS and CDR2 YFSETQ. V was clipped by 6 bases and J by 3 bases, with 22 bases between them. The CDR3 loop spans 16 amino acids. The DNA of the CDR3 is TGCGCCAGCACCATGCGACAGTCCGCCGAAATCTACGAGCAGTACTTC. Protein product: CASTMRQSAEIYEQYF.

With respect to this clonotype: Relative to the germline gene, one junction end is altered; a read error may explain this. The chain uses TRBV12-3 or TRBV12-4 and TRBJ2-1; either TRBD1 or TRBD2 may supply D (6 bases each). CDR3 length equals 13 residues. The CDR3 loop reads CASSQGGDKEQFF. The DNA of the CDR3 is TGTGCCAGCAGCCAGGGCGGGGACAAGGAGCAGTTCTTC.